This record concerns one T cell receptor beta chain sequence. Its antigen is still unknown. A second PCR, run for roughly 7 to 12 cycles, used a sample-barcoded 5' primer plus a J-beta primer mix. Every cDNA molecule bore a tag from a template-switch adaptor containing 12 random nucleotides. MiXCR was run by TCRdb on the 5' RACE reads, yielding one entry per CDR3 protein. Here the sample spans about 1,400,000 distinct CDR3 sequences, 35% to 45% being singletons. The sample belongs to a study of blood T cells in healthy people across ages. General study results and limits: A roughly linear age-dependent decrease characterized TCR beta diversity per million T cells.

The CDR3 consists of 18 residues. V gave up 0 bases and J gave up 0 bases; unmatched junction bases: 7. Germline-derived CDR1 and CDR2 are DFQATT and SNEGSKA (reference sequence). Sequenced material: blood. This rearrangement joins TRBV20-1 to TRBJ2-3, with 12 bases identical to TRBD2. This receptor was taken from a woman aged 18-30 years in good health. The CDR3 DNA sequence: TGCAGTGCTAGAGATTCCCTAGCGGGGGGGCCAAGCACAGATACGCAGTATTTT. Translated, it gives CSARDSLAGGPSTDTQYF.